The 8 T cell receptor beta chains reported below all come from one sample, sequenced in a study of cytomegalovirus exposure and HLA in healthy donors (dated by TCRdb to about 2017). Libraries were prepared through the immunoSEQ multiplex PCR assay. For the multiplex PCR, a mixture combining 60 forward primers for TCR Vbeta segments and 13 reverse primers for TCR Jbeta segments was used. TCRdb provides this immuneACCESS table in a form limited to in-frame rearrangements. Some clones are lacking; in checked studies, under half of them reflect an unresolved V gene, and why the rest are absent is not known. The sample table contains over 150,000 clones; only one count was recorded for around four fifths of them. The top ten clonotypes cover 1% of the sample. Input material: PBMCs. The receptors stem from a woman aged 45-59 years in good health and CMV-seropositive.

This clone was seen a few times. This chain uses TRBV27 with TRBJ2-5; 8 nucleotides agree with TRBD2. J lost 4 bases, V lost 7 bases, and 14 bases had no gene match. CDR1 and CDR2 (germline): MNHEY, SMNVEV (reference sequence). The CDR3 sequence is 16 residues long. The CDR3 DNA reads TGTGCCAGCACCTTATCGACTAGCGCCATTCGAGAGACCCAGTACTTC. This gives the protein CASTLSTSAIRETQYF.

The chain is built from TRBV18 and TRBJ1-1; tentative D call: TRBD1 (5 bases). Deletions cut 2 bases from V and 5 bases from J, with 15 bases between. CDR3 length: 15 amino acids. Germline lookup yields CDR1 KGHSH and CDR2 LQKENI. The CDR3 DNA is TGTGCCAGCTCACCAAGGGTAGGGGTGGAGACTGAAGCTTTCTTT. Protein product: CASSPRVGVETEAFF.

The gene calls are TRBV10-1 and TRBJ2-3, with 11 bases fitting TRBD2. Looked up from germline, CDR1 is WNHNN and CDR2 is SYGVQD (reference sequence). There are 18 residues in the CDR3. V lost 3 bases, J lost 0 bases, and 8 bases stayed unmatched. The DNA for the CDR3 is TGCGCCAGCAGTGAATTCCTAGCGGGAGGTTATAGCACAGATACGCAGTATTTT. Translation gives CASSEFLAGGYSTDTQYF.

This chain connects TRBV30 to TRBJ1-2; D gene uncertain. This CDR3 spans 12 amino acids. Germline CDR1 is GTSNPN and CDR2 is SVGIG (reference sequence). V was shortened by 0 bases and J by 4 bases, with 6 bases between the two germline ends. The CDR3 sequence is CAWSVGVYGYTF. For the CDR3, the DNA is TGTGCCTGGAGTGTCGGAGTCTATGGCTACACCTTC.

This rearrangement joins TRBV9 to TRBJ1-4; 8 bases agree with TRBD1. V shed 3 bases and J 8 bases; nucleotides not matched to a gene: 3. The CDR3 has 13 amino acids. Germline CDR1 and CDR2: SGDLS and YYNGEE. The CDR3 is CASSGQGNEKLFF. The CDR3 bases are TGTGCCAGCAGCGGACAGGGGAACGAAAAACTGTTTTTT.

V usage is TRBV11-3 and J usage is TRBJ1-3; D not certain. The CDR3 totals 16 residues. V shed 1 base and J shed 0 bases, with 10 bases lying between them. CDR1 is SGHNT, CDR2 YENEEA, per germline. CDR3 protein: CASSLVSGYSGNTIYF. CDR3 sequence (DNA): TGTGCCAGCAGCTTAGTCTCAGGTTACTCTGGAAACACCATATATTTT.

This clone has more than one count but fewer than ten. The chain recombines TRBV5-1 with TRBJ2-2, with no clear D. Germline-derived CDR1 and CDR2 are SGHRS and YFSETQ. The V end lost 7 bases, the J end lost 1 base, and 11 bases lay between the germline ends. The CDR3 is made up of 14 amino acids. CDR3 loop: CASHSGENTGELFF. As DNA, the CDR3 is TGCGCCAGCCACTCCGGAGAGAACACCGGGGAGCTGTTTTTT. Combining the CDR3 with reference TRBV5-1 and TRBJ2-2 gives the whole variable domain KAGVTQTPRYLIKTRGQQVTLSCSPISGHRSVSWYQQTPGQGLQFLFEYFSETQRNKGNFPGRFSGRQFSNSRSEMNVSTLELGDSALYLCASHSGENTGELFFGEGSRLTVL.

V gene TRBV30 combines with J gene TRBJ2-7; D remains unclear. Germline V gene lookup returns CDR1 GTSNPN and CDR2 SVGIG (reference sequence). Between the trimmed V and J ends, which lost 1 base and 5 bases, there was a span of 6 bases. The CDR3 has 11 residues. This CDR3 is CAWSATDEQYF. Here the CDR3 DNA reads TGTGCCTGGAGTGCCACTGACGAGCAGTACTTC. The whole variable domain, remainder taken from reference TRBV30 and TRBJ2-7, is SQTIHQWPATLVQPVGSPLSLECTVEGTSNPNLYWYRQAAGRGLQLLFYSVGIGQISSEVPQNLSASRPQDRQFILSSKKLLLSDSGFYLCAWSATDEQYFGPGTRLTVT.